This T cell receptor beta chain came from a study of blood T cell repertoires in COVID-19. The germline CDR1 and CDR2 sequences are SGHTA and FQGNSA. There are 15 residues in the CDR3. With V trimmed by 5 bases and J by 7 bases, 8 bases remained unmatched. Clones were read by immunoSEQ multiplex PCR, and TCRdb kept only the in-frame ones, dropping some. The top ten clones hold approximately 4.5% of a sample with 250,000 to 300,000 clones, roughly four fifths of them seen once. The specimen sequenced was PBMCs or T cells enriched from blood (not recorded which). This chain connects TRBV7-2 to TRBJ2-1, with 10 bases identical to TRBD2. The TCR was taken from a man aged 25 to 40 with acute COVID-19. The CDR3 DNA sequence: TGTGCCAGCAGCCAGCGGGGGGGCCGATGGAATGAGCAGTTCTTC. Translating it yields CASSQRGGRWNEQFF.